Presented here are 18 T cell receptor beta chains from one specimen sequenced in a study of blood T cell repertoires in COVID-19. The repertoire was sequenced with immunoSEQ multiplex PCR; TCRdb's copy has only in-frame clones and lacks some. Of 140,000 to 150,000 clones listed, more than 70% were seen once; the top ten hold about 5%. The sample was peripheral blood. These receptors all come from a woman aged 45-59 years with acute or convalescent COVID-19.

The chain is built from TRBV3-1 (or the pseudogene TRBV3-2) and TRBJ1-1; D call uncertain. The CDR3 is 15 amino acids. The V and J ends lost 1 base and 0 bases respectively, with 9 bases between them. In germline, CDR1 is LGHDT, CDR2 YNNKEL (reference sequence). The CDR3 is CASSQGGMVNTEAFF. For the CDR3, the DNA is TGTGCCAGCAGCCAAGGAGGCATGGTGAACACTGAAGCTTTCTTT.

The rearrangement links TRBV28 to TRBJ2-7; D is possibly TRBD1 (5 bases). Germline-derived CDR1 and CDR2 are MDHEN and SYDVKM. There are 16 residues in the CDR3. V lost 8 bases, J lost 2 bases, and 22 bases lay in between. CDR3 protein: CASSPSEVGVAYEQYF. The CDR3 DNA follows: TGTGCCAGCTCCCCTTCCGAGGTAGGGGTAGCCTACGAGCAGTACTTC.

The chain links TRBV19 to TRBJ1-1; TRBD1 matches 7 bases. V lost 6 bases and J lost 4; bases outside the gene matches: 2. From germline, CDR1 is LNHDA and CDR2 SQIVND (reference sequence). The CDR3 runs 12 residues. Written as DNA, the CDR3 is TGTGCCAGTAGCGGGACAGTCACTGAAGCTTTCTTT. Translating it yields CASSGTVTEAFF. The whole variable domain, filled in from reference TRBV19 and TRBJ1-1, reads DGGITQSPKYLFRKEGQNVTLSCEQNLNHDAMYWYRQDPGQGLRLIYYSQIVNDFQKGDIAEGYSVSREKKESFPLTVTSAQKNPTAFYLCASSGTVTEAFFGQGTRLTVV.

The V and J genes are TRBV6-2 or TRBV6-3 and TRBJ1-2; 8 nucleotides align to TRBD1. J gave up 4 bases and V 5 bases, and 9 bases lay outside the gene matches. Germline CDR1 and CDR2: MNHEY and SVGEGT. CDR3 length: 15 amino acids. Written as DNA, the CDR3 is TGTGCCAGCAGTCCGCAGGGGGCGAGGAGCTATGGCTACACCTTC. Amino acids: CASSPQGARSYGYTF.

This clone was detected a few times. This chain links TRBV7-3 with TRBJ1-1; 8 nucleotides agree with TRBD1. V was pared by 4 bases and J by 2 bases, with 3 bases of the junction left unmatched. Germline V gene lookup returns CDR1 SGHTA and CDR2 FQGTGA. The CDR3 spans 14 residues. The CDR3 here is CASSSGTGNTEAFF. DNA for the CDR3: TGTGCCAGCAGCTCCGGGACAGGAAACACTGAAGCTTTCTTT.

This clone was detected once. This sequence joins TRBV5-1 and TRBJ2-2, with D perhaps TRBD1 (5 bases). The germline gives CDR1 SGHRS, CDR2 YFSETQ. The CDR3 is 12 amino acids. V was shortened by 5 bases and J by 3 bases, with 5 bases between the two germline ends. The CDR3 spells CASRGDTGELFF. The CDR3 DNA follows: TGCGCCAGCAGAGGGGACACCGGGGAGCTGTTTTTT.

This chain connects TRBV7-2 to TRBJ2-1, with 8 bases fitting TRBD2. This CDR3 comprises 16 residues. V lost 3 bases to trimming and J lost 2 bases; unmatched junction nucleotides: 6. CDR1 is SGHTA, CDR2 FQGNSA, per germline. DNA for the CDR3: TGTGCCAGCAGCTTCGGAGCGGGGGAGCCCTACAATGAGCAGTTCTTC. As protein: CASSFGAGEPYNEQFF.

The V and J genes are TRBV19 and TRBJ1-1; 11 bases are shared with TRBD1. Germline V gene data show CDR1 as LNHDA and CDR2 as SQIVND (reference sequence). V was pared by 7 bases and J by 4 bases, with 14 bases of the junction left unmatched. This CDR3 is built from 17 residues. The CDR3 sequence is CASILRTGGYEGTEAFF. The CDR3 region has the DNA TGTGCCAGTATTCTCCGGACAGGGGGCTATGAAGGCACTGAAGCTTTCTTT.

The rearrangement uses TRBV18 and TRBJ1-2; D is ambiguous. CDR3 length: 14 residues. Per germline, CDR1 KGHSH and CDR2 LQKENI. Trimming pared 3 bases from V and 4 bases from J, leaving 12 bases between. The CDR3 here is CASSPLGLIYGYTF. In nucleotides, the CDR3 is TGTGCCAGCTCACCTTTGGGCCTGATCTATGGCTACACCTTC.

In this sample, this clone is large (0.1 to 1%). The chain uses TRBV4-1 and TRBJ1-2; 8 positions agree with TRBD1. This CDR3 is built from 17 residues. J was trimmed by 4 bases and V by 3 bases; bases with no gene match: 13. Germline CDR1 and CDR2: MGHRA and YSYEKL. CDR3 residues: CASSQDAGGQGVYGYTF. In DNA, the CDR3 is TGCGCCAGCAGCCAGGACGCCGGTGGACAGGGAGTCTATGGCTACACCTTC.

The gene calls are TRBV18 and TRBJ2-7; a weak D match, TRBD1 (6 bases). V lost 3 bases and J lost 3, with 9 bases in between. Germline CDR1 is KGHSH and CDR2 is LQKENI. The CDR3 extends over 13 amino acids. DNA for the CDR3: TGTGCCAGCTCACCTACAGGGAACTACGAGCAGTACTTC. This sequence encodes CASSPTGNYEQYF.

J is TRBJ2-7 and V is TRBV5-1; 8 nucleotides line up with TRBD1. The CDR3 sequence is 16 residues long. The V gene end was trimmed by 0 bases and the J gene end by 5 bases; junction bases not matched to a gene: 10. Germline V gives CDR1 SGHRS, CDR2 YFSETQ. This CDR3 reads CASSLASTGAFHEQYF. Written as DNA, the CDR3 is TGCGCCAGCAGCTTGGCCTCGACAGGGGCGTTCCACGAGCAGTACTTC.

This clone turned up a few times. The chain couples TRBV7-9 to TRBJ2-3, with TRBD1 matching 7 bases. The CDR3 is 14 amino acids. V shed 5 bases, J shed 2 bases, and the junction held 4 bases outside the gene matches. Germline CDR1 reads SEHNR; CDR2 reads FQNEAQ (reference sequence). CDR3 residues: CASSTGTVTDTQYF. In DNA, the CDR3 is TGTGCCAGCAGCACTGGGACAGTCACAGATACGCAGTATTTT.

The gene calls are TRBV7-6 and TRBJ2-1, with 15 bases aligning to TRBD2. CDR1 SGHVS and CDR2 FNYEAQ come from the germline V gene. CDR3 length equals 14 residues. V was clipped by 6 bases and J by 10 bases; unmatched bases: 4. CDR3 protein: CASSSGTSGGEQFF. The DNA for the CDR3 is TGTGCCAGCAGTTCCGGGACTAGCGGGGGGGAGCAGTTCTTC.

This chain links TRBV30 with TRBJ1-5, with D tentatively TRBD1 (5 bases). CDR3 length: 14 residues. Trimming stripped 0 bases from V and 7 bases from J, with 13 bases between. Germline V gene lookup returns CDR1 GTSNPN and CDR2 SVGIG (reference sequence). CDR3 in DNA: TGTGCCTGGAGTGTGGTAGGGGAGGGGCAGCCCCAGCATTTT. Protein: CAWSVVGEGQPQHF. Full variable domain (outside the CDR3, taken from reference TRBV30 and TRBJ1-5): SQTIHQWPATLVQPVGSPLSLECTVEGTSNPNLYWYRQAAGRGLQLLFYSVGIGQISSEVPQNLSASRPQDRQFILSSKKLLLSDSGFYLCAWSVVGEGQPQHFGDGTRLSIL.

The chain recombines TRBV9 with TRBJ1-1; weak D call: TRBD1 (6 bases). CDR1 is SGDLS, CDR2 YYNGEE, per germline. The CDR3 length is 14 residues. Trimming pared 3 bases from V and 3 bases from J, leaving 12 bases between. CDR3 loop: CASSESPGDTEAFF. The CDR3, as DNA: TGTGCCAGCAGCGAGTCCCCAGGGGACACTGAAGCTTTCTTT.

The chain recombines TRBV15 with TRBJ2-3; 10 nucleotides match TRBD2. The CDR3 covers 18 residues. V lost 0 bases, J lost 4 bases, and 10 bases stayed unmatched. CDR1 LNHNV and CDR2 YYDKDF come from the germline V gene (reference sequence). The DNA for the CDR3 is TGTGCCACCAGCAGAGAGGGGAAGCGGGGGGGTATCTCAGATACGCAGTATTTT. Protein product: CATSREGKRGGISDTQYF.

The chain has TRBV27 and TRBJ1-1, with 7 positions matching TRBD1. Looked up from germline, CDR1 is MNHEY and CDR2 is SMNVEV (reference sequence). The CDR3 is 14 amino acids. Trimming cost V 6 bases and J 2 bases; bases outside gene matches: 6. CDR3 bases: TGTGCCAGCAGGAGACAGGGACTCAACACTGAAGCTTTCTTT. Protein sequence: CASRRQGLNTEAFF.